This TCR beta chain was identified in a study of identical twins. The germline CDR1 and CDR2 sequences are SGHAT and FQNNGV. This CDR3 has 20 amino acids. V was pared by 1 base and J by 1 base, with 20 bases between. This clonotype was counted only a few times. TCRdb processed the 5' RACE reads anew with MiXCR; each CDR3 protein has one entry. The repertoire includes over 200,000 distinct CDR3 sequences, 5.5% to 7.5% of them detected once, and 13% to 15% sits in the top ten. This sample also appeared in a second study, on T cells expressing NK-cell markers.

The origin of this receptor is a young woman in good health. The material sequenced was CD8+ T cells sorted from blood. This chain links TRBV11-2 with TRBJ2-6; the D gene is possibly TRBD1 (5 bases). CDR3: CASSLVGYPSRASGANVLTF. For the CDR3, the DNA is TGTGCCAGCAGCTTAGTAGGCTACCCCTCCAGGGCTTCTGGGGCCAACGTCCTGACTTTC.